Below, 21 T cell receptor beta chains from the same sample are listed, as sequenced in a study of blood T cell repertoires in COVID-19. Measured with immunoSEQ multiplex PCR; TCRdb has only the in-frame clones, and not every one. The table lists 60,000 to 95,000 clones, roughly 89% of them singletons, with approximately 5.3% in the top ten. The specimen sequenced was peripheral blood. All receptors come from a human donor in a cohort sampled during active COVID-19.

The chain carries TRBV7-9 and TRBJ1-2, with 8 bases matching TRBD1. CDR3 length: 12 amino acids. CDR1 and CDR2 from the germline V gene are SEHNR and FQNEAQ (reference sequence). J was trimmed by 8 bases and V by 5 bases; bases with no gene match: 4. The CDR3 DNA follows: TGTGCCAGCAGCCGGACAGGGAGCGGCTACACCTTC. It is translated as CASSRTGSGYTF.

This clone is a singleton in its sample. The chain employs TRBV29-1 and TRBJ1-2; D may be TRBD1 (6 bases). The CDR3 runs to 14 residues. V lost 0 bases, J lost 7 bases, and 15 bases lay in between. Germline V gives CDR1 SQVTM, CDR2 ANQGSEA. CDR3 sequence: CSVEDGRGYGGYTF. CDR3 nucleotide sequence: TGCAGCGTTGAAGATGGCAGGGGATACGGTGGCTACACCTTC.

The chain recombines TRBV7-3 with TRBJ1-1; a weak D match, TRBD1 (6 bases). The CDR3 length is 14 residues. CDR1 and CDR2 (germline): SGHTA, FQGTGA. Trimming pared 5 bases from V and 0 bases from J, leaving 10 bases between. CDR3 nucleotide sequence: TGTGCCAGCAGCCCCGGGACATTGAACACTGAAGCTTTCTTT. It yields the protein CASSPGTLNTEAFF.

This chain uses TRBV7-2 with TRBJ2-5; tentative D call: TRBD2 (6 bases). This CDR3 spans 15 amino acids. CDR1 SGHTA and CDR2 FQGNSA come from the germline V gene. Trimming took off 6 bases at V and 4 bases at J, with 18 bases between the two ends. The CDR3 region has the DNA TGTGCCAGCAGACTCCCGGGGCGGGGCGCAGAGACCCAGTACTTC. This codes for CASRLPGRGAETQYF. The complete variable domain, with remaining parts taken from reference TRBV7-2 and TRBJ2-5, reads GAGVSQSPSNKVTEKGKDVELRCDPISGHTALYWYRQSLGQGLEFLIYFQGNSAPDKSGLPSDRFSAERTGGSVSTLTIQRTQQEDSAVYLCASRLPGRGAETQYFGPGTRLLVL.

The rearrangement links TRBV19 to TRBJ2-7; 11 nucleotides agree with TRBD2. The CDR3 runs to 15 residues. CDR1 and CDR2 from the germline V gene are LNHDA and SQIVND (reference sequence). The junction had 5 bases not matched to a gene; V was cut back by 5 bases and J by 2 bases. Here the CDR3 DNA reads TGTGCCAGTAGTTTGACTAGCGGGGCAACCTACGAGCAGTACTTC. Translating it yields CASSLTSGATYEQYF.

This rearrangement joins TRBV6-2 or TRBV6-3 to TRBJ1-3; tentatively, D is TRBD1 (6 bases). The V end lost 2 bases, the J end lost 4 bases, and 15 bases lay between the germline ends. The CDR3 covers 16 residues. The germline V gene encodes CDR1 MNHEY and CDR2 SVGEGT. CDR3 sequence (DNA): TGTGCCAGCAGTTACGCTATGGACAGCCTGGGAAACACCATATATTTT. It yields the protein CASSYAMDSLGNTIYF.

The table lists this clone with a count of one. The chain recombines TRBV27 with TRBJ1-4, with 7 bases aligning to TRBD1. V was pared by 4 bases and J by 5 bases, with 10 bases of the junction left unmatched. Germline lookup yields CDR1 MNHEY and CDR2 SMNVEV (reference sequence). The CDR3 runs 16 residues. The CDR3 sequence: CASSYIMGQKNEKLFF. The DNA of the CDR3 is TGTGCCAGCAGTTATATTATGGGACAGAAAAATGAAAAACTGTTTTTT.

This clone was seen just once. This chain joins TRBV11-2 and TRBJ1-3; 12 bases are a match to TRBD1. This CDR3 spans 15 amino acids. Germline CDR1 SGHAT, CDR2 FQNNGV. After removal of 5 bases from V and 7 bases from J, the junction contained 6 bases not matched to a gene. This CDR3 reads CASSPPGQGANTIYF. For the CDR3, the DNA is TGTGCCAGCAGCCCTCCGGGACAGGGGGCGAACACCATATATTTT.

This rearrangement joins TRBV10-3 to TRBJ1-5, with 7 bases matching TRBD1. CDR1 and CDR2 from the germline V gene are ENHRY and SYGVKD. CDR3 length: 13 residues. Trimming took 6 bases from V and 6 from J; bases not matched to a gene: 5. For the CDR3, the DNA is TGTGCCATCAGGGATACAGGGGTTCAGCCCCAGCATTTT. Translating gives CAIRDTGVQPQHF.

The gene calls are TRBV5-6 and TRBJ2-1; D gene ambiguous. This CDR3 spans 15 amino acids. V dropped 4 bases and J dropped 0 bases, with 11 bases sitting between them. Germline V CDR1 and CDR2: SGHDT, YYEEEE. CDR3 bases: TGTGCCAGCAGCGGTTCTATATCCTCCTACAATGAGCAGTTCTTC. Its translation: CASSGSISSYNEQFF.

The rearrangement links TRBV6-2 or TRBV6-3 to TRBJ2-3; TRBD2 might be the D (6 bases). V was pared by 2 bases and J by 3 bases, with 9 bases between. The CDR3 consists of 14 residues. CDR1 MNHEY and CDR2 SVGEGT come from the germline V gene. CDR3 bases: TGTGCCAGCAGTTACGGTAGCGGAACAGATACGCAGTATTTT. Protein: CASSYGSGTDTQYF.

Notes on this clone: One end of the junction is discordant with germline, which a read error may explain. The DNA of the CDR3 is TGTGCCAGCAGCTTAGCGCAGGGTAGCGGGGGTTACAGTGAGCAGTTCTTC. Protein product: CASSLAQGSGGYSEQFF. V usage is TRBV7-8 and J usage is TRBJ2-1; 9 bases agree with TRBD2. Germline V lookup: CDR1 SGHVS, CDR2 FQNEAQ. The CDR3 is 17 residues long.

V gene TRBV2 combines with J gene TRBJ1-1, with D possibly being TRBD1 (5 bases). CDR3 length equals 13 residues. CDR1 is SNHLY, CDR2 FYNNEI, per germline. V was pared by 1 base and J by 5 bases, with 8 bases between. The CDR3 loop reads CASSEGRGTEAFF. In DNA, the CDR3 is TGTGCCAGCAGTGAAGGGAGGGGAACTGAAGCTTTCTTT. Based on the CDR3 plus reference TRBV2 and TRBJ1-1, the full variable domain is EPEVTQTPSHQVTQMGQEVILRCVPISNHLYFYWYRQILGQKVEFLVSFYNNEISEKSEIFDDQFSVERPDGSNFTLKIRSTKLEDSAMYFCASSEGRGTEAFFGQGTRLTVV.

V gene TRBV6-5 combines with J gene TRBJ2-5, with a weak D call TRBD1 (6 bases). Between the trimmed V and J ends, which lost 8 bases and 5 bases, there was a span of 21 bases. In germline, CDR1 is MNHEY, CDR2 SVGAGI. The CDR3 runs to 15 residues. CDR3: CASAQTGTTSETQYF. The CDR3 bases are TGTGCCAGCGCACAAACCGGGACAACCAGCGAGACCCAGTACTTC.

The CDR3 DNA reads as TGTGCCAGCAGCCAAAGACAGGGAACGGGTGAAAAACTGTTTTTT. Protein product: CASSQRQGTGEKLFF. The chain is built from TRBV7-9 and TRBJ1-4; 7 nucleotides line up with TRBD1. After removal of 5 bases from V and 7 bases from J, the junction contained 10 bases not matched to a gene. The germline gives CDR1 SEHNR, CDR2 FQNEAQ (reference sequence). This CDR3 is 15 amino acids long.

The rearrangement uses TRBV5-1 and TRBJ2-5; D uncertain. V lost 0 bases to trimming and J lost 5 bases, with 2 bases between them. Germline-derived CDR1 and CDR2 are SGHRS and YFSETQ. The CDR3 is 11 residues long. The CDR3 loop reads CASSLAETQYF. CDR3 nucleotides: TGCGCCAGCAGCTTGGCGGAGACCCAGTACTTC.

The CDR3 region has the DNA TGTGCCAGCAGCCCGGGGACAGGCGCTTCCTACGAGCAGTACTTC. The encoded protein is CASSPGTGASYEQYF. J is TRBJ2-7 and V is TRBV3-1 (or the pseudogene TRBV3-2); 8 bases line up with TRBD1. Germline values: CDR1 LGHDT, CDR2 YNNKEL (reference sequence). J gave up 1 base and V 4 bases, and 6 bases lay outside the gene matches. This CDR3 has 15 amino acids.

J is TRBJ1-5 and V is TRBV27, with D unresolved. Germline V gene sequence: CDR1 MNHEY, CDR2 SMNVEV (reference sequence). V lost 0 bases and J lost 7, with 13 bases in between. This CDR3 is built from 15 residues. The CDR3: CASSLSWEAGQPQHF. In nucleotides, the CDR3 is TGTGCCAGCAGTTTATCGTGGGAGGCAGGCCAGCCCCAGCATTTT.

The rearrangement joins TRBV7-9 to TRBJ2-5; TRBD2 might be the D (5 bases). CDR1 and CDR2 from the germline V gene are SEHNR and FQNEAQ (reference sequence). CDR3 length: 15 amino acids. V was cut by 1 base and J by 4 bases, with 13 bases left in between. The CDR3 protein is CASSLEGSRGETQYF. The DNA for the CDR3 is TGTGCCAGCAGCTTAGAAGGGAGTCGGGGAGAGACCCAGTACTTC.

The chain has TRBV29-1 and TRBJ1-3, with D unclear. The V gene lost 7 bases and the J gene lost 0 bases, with 4 bases spanning the gap. Germline lookup yields CDR1 SQVTM and CDR2 ANQGSEA. CDR3 length: 11 amino acids. CDR3 in amino acids: CSAHSGNTIYF. The DNA for the CDR3 is TGCAGCGCTCACTCTGGAAACACCATATATTTT.

The chain recombines TRBV7-3 with TRBJ2-2; no firm D call. Trimming removed 11 bases from V and 5 bases from J, with 12 bases in between. The CDR3 sequence is 12 residues long. Germline CDR1 SGHTA, CDR2 FQGTGA. This CDR3 is CASAAQTGELFF. Written as DNA, the CDR3 is TGTGCCTCGGCGGCCCAAACCGGGGAGCTGTTTTTT.